This is a list of T cell receptor beta chains from one sample in a study of CXCR3-negative and CXCR3-positive naive CD8 T cells. Each CDR3 protein gets one entry in TCRdb, which reprocessed the 5' RACE reads and gives no DNA. Its clone listing holds 100,000 or so distinct CDR3 sequences. Specimen: naive CXCR3- CD8+ T cells from blood. Receptors originate from a human donor in good health. Some clones in this sample may be carry-over from other donors' samples. Each CDR3 is given with its conserved first and last residue. The order of the fields is CDR3 protein, V gene, CDR3 length, J gene.

CASSLEATANTEAFF | TRBV4-2 | 15 | TRBJ1-1
CASSSGQGAYYEQYF | TRBV7-6 | 15 | TRBJ2-7
CASSLETGGSYNEQFF | TRBV11-3 | 16 | TRBJ2-1
CSARGGRYGANEQFF | TRBV20-1 | 15 | TRBJ2-1
CASSFASGTYEQYF | TRBV7-3 | 14 | TRBJ2-7
CSAINETGPSYEQYF | TRBV20-1 | 15 | TRBJ2-7
CASSYLDLPGTEAFF | TRBV6-2/TRBV6-3 | 15 | TRBJ1-1
CASSESTTYNEQFF | TRBV19 | 14 | TRBJ2-1
CATSRRTGAHYGYTF | TRBV15 | 15 | TRBJ1-2
CASTQGWGNYGYTF | TRBV28 | 14 | TRBJ1-2
CASRGGVGYGYTF | TRBV25-1 | 13 | TRBJ1-2
CASSQLGTGASPLHF | TRBV14 | 15 | TRBJ1-6
CASSATGGVGETQYF | TRBV7-9 | 15 | TRBJ2-5
CASSAGEAEKLFF | TRBV7-6 | 13 | TRBJ1-4
CSVEIVGTELFF | TRBV29-1 | 12 | TRBJ2-2
CSVEGRGENEQYF | TRBV29-1 | 13 | TRBJ2-7
CASSLETSWISYNEQFF | TRBV5-6 | 17 | TRBJ2-1
CASSSSSTSGRTDGGSYNEQFF | TRBV6-5 | 22 | TRBJ2-1
CASSLTGGFYNEQFF | TRBV7-6 | 15 | TRBJ2-1
CSVDGTGDPAETQYF | TRBV29-1 | 15 | TRBJ2-5
CASSLARGSFYEQYF | TRBV5-1 | 15 | TRBJ2-7
CASSVEGSGNGEQYF | TRBV9 | 15 | TRBJ2-7
CASSLLAGLAGHNEQFF | TRBV7-6 | 17 | TRBJ2-1
CASSLTTDTQYF | TRBV5-5 | 12 | TRBJ2-3
CSVTDRRGNTIYF | TRBV29-1 | 13 | TRBJ1-3
CAWSVDSYEQYF | TRBV30 | 12 | TRBJ2-7
CASIKGAGTVAEKLFF | TRBV6-6 | 16 | TRBJ1-4
CASSTTGGGNYGYTF | TRBV27 | 15 | TRBJ1-2
CASSRHDRPSYEQYF | TRBV18 | 15 | TRBJ2-7
CASRGNEKLFF | TRBV12-3/TRBV12-4 | 11 | TRBJ1-4
CASSLTVAGPADTQYF | TRBV7-3 | 16 | TRBJ2-3
CASTPYITNTEAFF | TRBV4-3 | 14 | TRBJ1-1
CASSLASYYNEQFF | TRBV7-6 | 14 | TRBJ2-1
CSVHSTEGRGAYNEQFF | TRBV29-1 | 17 | TRBJ2-1
CGSQTGGENSPLHF | TRBV29-1 | 14 | TRBJ1-6
CAIRPTDNYEQYF | TRBV10-3 | 13 | TRBJ2-7
CASSQEAVRLSGNTIYF | TRBV7-9 | 17 | TRBJ1-3